One and the same sample provided the 24 T cell receptor beta chains below, sequenced in a study of blood T cell repertoires in COVID-19. The protocol was immunoSEQ multiplex PCR, while the TCRdb copy is restricted to in-frame clones and leaves out a portion. The table lists 60,000 to 75,000 clones, roughly 86% of them singletons. Sequencing used peripheral blood. The source of these receptors is a woman aged 55 to 70 with acute or convalescent COVID-19.

The rearrangement joins TRBV5-1 to TRBJ1-6; no definite D call. V was pared by 4 bases and J by 11 bases, with 16 bases between. The CDR3 loop spans 14 amino acids. CDR1 SGHRS and CDR2 YFSETQ come from the germline V gene. Here the CDR3 reads CASSPNPTSTPLHF. In DNA, the CDR3 is TGCGCCAGCAGCCCGAACCCCACATCGACACCCCTCCACTTT. Together with reference TRBV5-1 and TRBJ1-6, the CDR3 gives the full variable domain: KAGVTQTPRYLIKTRGQQVTLSCSPISGHRSVSWYQQTPGQGLQFLFEYFSETQRNKGNFPGRFSGRQFSNSRSEMNVSTLELGDSALYLCASSPNPTSTPLHFGNGTRLTVT.

There are a few counts of this clone. This rearrangement joins TRBV7-9 to TRBJ2-2; weak D call: TRBD2 (6 bases). The CDR3 has 18 amino acids. From germline, CDR1 is SEHNR and CDR2 FQNEAQ (reference sequence). V was shortened by 2 bases and J by 0 bases, with 16 bases between the two germline ends. The CDR3 loop reads CASSLRGVLPANTGELFF. In nucleotides, the CDR3 is TGTGCCAGCAGCTTACGCGGGGTGCTCCCCGCGAACACCGGGGAGCTGTTTTTT.

The J gene is TRBJ2-7, the V gene TRBV24-1; 10 bases align to TRBD1. The CDR3 has 14 residues. V was pared by 6 bases and J by 3 bases, with 4 bases of the junction left unmatched. CDR1 is KGHDR and CDR2 is SFDVKD in the germline V gene. CDR3 nucleotide sequence: TGTGCCACCAGTATGGGACAGGGGAGCTACGAGCAGTACTTC. Translation gives CATSMGQGSYEQYF.

V gene TRBV2 combines with J gene TRBJ1-5; D not resolved. The CDR3 covers 14 residues. The germline V and J ends were trimmed by 4 bases and 6 bases, with 13 bases remaining between them. The germline CDR1 and CDR2 sequences are SNHLY and FYNNEI. The CDR3 region is CASSVMRVGQPQHF. The CDR3 DNA is TGTGCCAGCAGTGTGATGAGGGTTGGTCAGCCCCAGCATTTT.

This clone has only one observation. The J gene is TRBJ2-1, the V gene TRBV19; TRBD2 agrees at 8 bases. From germline, CDR1 is LNHDA and CDR2 SQIVND (reference sequence). With V trimmed by 3 bases and J by 7 bases, 8 bases remained unmatched. The CDR3 has 15 residues. The DNA of the CDR3 is TGTGCCAGTAGTATGGGACTAGTGAAGGGTAATGAGCAGTTCTTC. Translation: CASSMGLVKGNEQFF.

The gene calls are TRBV4-1 and TRBJ1-4; the D gene is possibly TRBD1 (5 bases). Germline loops: CDR1 MGHRA, CDR2 YSYEKL. Trimming left V 0 bases short and J 4 bases short, with 12 bases between. This CDR3 is 16 amino acids long. CDR3 DNA sequence: TGCGCCAGCAGCCAAGATCTACGGGGGAATAATGAAAAACTGTTTTTT. It codes for CASSQDLRGNNEKLFF.

V usage is TRBV4-2 and J usage is TRBJ2-3; 12 bases align to TRBD2. This CDR3 spans 18 amino acids. CDR1 is LGHNA and CDR2 is YNFKEQ in the germline V gene. The V segment lost 3 bases and the J segment 5 bases; nucleotides outside the gene matches: 12. The CDR3: CASSQGYRTSGEGDTQYF. CDR3 sequence (DNA): TGTGCCAGCAGCCAGGGGTACCGGACTAGCGGGGAAGGAGATACGCAGTATTTT.

The gene calls are TRBV9 and TRBJ2-1; D is perhaps TRBD2 (5 bases). Trimming pared 2 bases from V and 8 bases from J, leaving 11 bases between. The CDR3 extends over 13 amino acids. Germline V gene lookup returns CDR1 SGDLS and CDR2 YYNGEE. The CDR3 loop is CASSVQDSDEQFF. In DNA form, the CDR3 reads TGTGCCAGCAGCGTGCAAGATAGCGATGAGCAGTTCTTC.

The rearrangement joins TRBV11-2 to TRBJ2-1; D may be TRBD1 (5 bases). This CDR3 has 13 residues. Germline V lookup: CDR1 SGHAT, CDR2 FQNNGV. V lost 5 bases and J 2 bases, leaving 7 bases between the germline ends. The CDR3 spells CASSTGPYNEQFF. CDR3 nucleotide sequence: TGTGCCAGCAGCACAGGACCCTACAATGAGCAGTTCTTC.

The J gene is TRBJ1-1, the V gene TRBV5-1, with TRBD1 as a possible D gene (5 bases). V lost 2 bases, J lost 2 bases, and 13 bases lay in between. Germline V CDR1 and CDR2: SGHRS, YFSETQ. The CDR3 totals 15 residues. The CDR3 is CASSFSAGSNTEAFF. CDR3 DNA sequence: TGCGCCAGCAGCTTTTCTGCAGGGTCCAACACTGAAGCTTTCTTT. The variable domain in full, with the rest retrieved from reference TRBV5-1 and TRBJ1-1, is KAGVTQTPRYLIKTRGQQVTLSCSPISGHRSVSWYQQTPGQGLQFLFEYFSETQRNKGNFPGRFSGRQFSNSRSEMNVSTLELGDSALYLCASSFSAGSNTEAFFGQGTRLTVV.

The CDR3 reads CASSSDRAESYEQYF. The CDR3 DNA reads TGTGCCAGCAGCTCCGACAGGGCAGAATCCTACGAGCAGTACTTC. The chain couples TRBV6-5 to TRBJ2-7; 7 bases are shared with TRBD1. V shed 6 bases, J shed 1 base, and the junction held 9 bases outside the gene matches. The CDR3 is 15 residues long. Germline assignment: CDR1 MNHEY and CDR2 SVGAGI.

The CDR3 DNA reads as TGTGCCAGCAGCTACGACAGGCCGAACACCGGGGAGCTGTTTTTT. Its protein is CASSYDRPNTGELFF. The chain combines TRBV3-1 (or the pseudogene TRBV3-2) with TRBJ2-2; D is possibly TRBD1 (6 bases). CDR3 length equals 15 residues. V was cut by 5 bases and J by 0 bases, with 10 bases left in between. Germline V gives CDR1 LGHDT, CDR2 YNNKEL (reference sequence).

The rearrangement uses TRBV9 and TRBJ2-2; 7 bases agree with TRBD1. After removal of 7 bases from V and 5 bases from J, the junction contained 8 bases not matched to a gene. This CDR3 spans 14 amino acids. Germline V gene lookup returns CDR1 SGDLS and CDR2 YYNGEE. CDR3 region: CASQTGSRTGELFF. The CDR3 DNA is TGTGCCAGCCAGACAGGGAGTCGAACCGGGGAGCTGTTTTTT.

The chain combines TRBV5-1 with TRBJ2-3, with 8 bases fitting TRBD1. The CDR3 extends over 15 amino acids. The ends lost 4 bases at V and 0 bases at J; junction bases unmatched: 4. CDR1 and CDR2 from the germline V gene are SGHRS and YFSETQ. The CDR3 nucleotides read TGCGCCAGCAGCACCTGGACAGGGAGCACAGATACGCAGTATTTT. The encoded protein is CASSTWTGSTDTQYF.

This chain joins TRBV18 and TRBJ2-2; D might be TRBD1 (6 bases). Germline V gene sequence: CDR1 KGHSH, CDR2 LQKENI. The V gene lost 3 bases and the J gene lost 7 bases, with 12 bases spanning the gap. The CDR3 covers 14 residues. CDR3 nucleotides: TGTGCCAGCTCACCCTCAGGGGTCGTCGGGGAGCTGTTTTTT. It encodes CASSPSGVVGELFF.

This chain uses TRBV3-1 (or the pseudogene TRBV3-2) with TRBJ2-7; the match to TRBD1 covers 8 bases. This CDR3 has 14 residues. Trimming at V came to 2 bases and at J to 3 bases, leaving 3 bases not matched to a gene. The germline V gene encodes CDR1 LGHDT and CDR2 YNNKEL (reference sequence). CDR3 region: CASSQMGTGYEQYF. The CDR3 DNA is TGTGCCAGCAGCCAAATGGGGACAGGCTACGAGCAGTACTTC.

In DNA, the CDR3 is TGTGCCAGCAGCCAAGAAGGAAGGGGCACCGGGGAGCTGTTTTTT. It encodes CASSQEGRGTGELFF. V usage is TRBV3-1 (or the pseudogene TRBV3-2) and J usage is TRBJ2-2; TRBD1 is a possible D gene (5 bases). The germline gives CDR1 LGHDT, CDR2 YNNKEL (reference sequence). The CDR3 runs to 15 residues. V was clipped by 0 bases and J by 4 bases, with 9 bases between them.

This chain links TRBV28 with TRBJ2-3; tentative D call: TRBD2 (6 bases). CDR1 and CDR2 from the germline V gene are MDHEN and SYDVKM. The CDR3 has 15 residues. Deletions cut 2 bases from V and 0 bases from J, with 9 bases between. The CDR3 is CASSLIGTSTDTQYF. DNA for the CDR3: TGTGCCAGCAGTTTAATCGGGACTAGCACAGATACGCAGTATTTT.

Turning to this clone: At the DNA level, this CDR3 is encoded by other sequences in the same sample as well. The rearrangement joins TRBV28 to TRBJ1-5; D is ambiguous. CDR1 and CDR2 (germline): MDHEN, SYDVKM. The V end was cut by 7 bases, the J end by 2 bases, with 6 bases between. The CDR3 loop spans 12 amino acids. The CDR3 protein is CASTGGNQPQHF. In DNA form, the CDR3 reads TGTGCCAGCACCGGGGGCAATCAGCCCCAGCATTTT.

The V and J genes are TRBV12-5 and TRBJ1-5; TRBD1 aligns across 10 bases. With V trimmed by 7 bases and J by 9 bases, 15 bases remained unmatched. The CDR3 covers 16 residues. CDR1 LGHNT and CDR2 FRNRAP come from the germline V gene. CDR3 coding DNA: TGTGCTAGTGCCGATGGGACAGGGGCTATCGATCGGCCCCAGCATTTT. This encodes CASADGTGAIDRPQHF.

The chain uses TRBV7-2 and TRBJ2-3; TRBD2 aligns across 13 bases. V was clipped by 5 bases and J by 7 bases; unmatched bases: 3. The CDR3 loop spans 14 amino acids. The germline V gene encodes CDR1 SGHTA and CDR2 FQGNSA. In DNA form, the CDR3 reads TGTGCCAGCAGCCGGACTAGCGGGGGAAATACGCAGTATTTT. Encoded protein: CASSRTSGGNTQYF.

A single count supports this clone. This rearrangement joins TRBV14 to TRBJ1-4; D is uncertain. This CDR3 spans 14 amino acids. Germline V gives CDR1 SGHDN, CDR2 FVKESK. V lost 1 base and J 5 bases, leaving 8 bases between the germline ends. DNA for the CDR3: TGTGCCAGCAGCCAAGCGGGTAGGAATGAAAAACTGTTTTTT. It yields the protein CASSQAGRNEKLFF.

This rearrangement joins TRBV5-6 to TRBJ2-7, with 7 bases fitting TRBD1. Germline CDR1 and CDR2: SGHDT and YYEEEE. This CDR3 spans 13 amino acids. V shed 4 bases, J shed 4 bases, and the junction held 5 bases outside the gene matches. CDR3 sequence: CASSLPGGYEQYF. CDR3 bases: TGTGCCAGCAGCCTCCCAGGGGGTTACGAGCAGTACTTC.

This chain uses TRBV7-6 with TRBJ2-3; D is ambiguous. V was trimmed by 3 bases and J by 1 base, leaving 14 bases between them. Germline CDR1 SGHVS, CDR2 FNYEAQ. The CDR3 is made up of 16 amino acids. The CDR3 DNA reads as TGTGCCAGCAGCTTTCTTCCGAGTTCGGGCACAGATACGCAGTATTTT. It specifies CASSFLPSSGTDTQYF. The entire variable domain, with the rest obtained from reference TRBV7-6 and TRBJ2-3, is as follows: GAGVSQSPRYKVTKRGQDVALRCDPISGHVSLYWYRQALGQGPEFLTYFNYEAQQDKSGLPNDRFSAERPEGSISTLTIQRTEQRDSAMYRCASSFLPSSGTDTQYFGPGTRLTVL.